One T cell receptor (beta chain) is described in this entry. The antigen is undetermined. This entry belongs to a study of T cell responses to AZD1222 COVID-19 vaccine. Study results and limitations: Clonal diversity was possibly underestimated; the donors were predominantly white British and more often female. After the peak T cell response, and only then, were repertoires sampled. Nearly half of the spike-specific TCRs reportedly recognize variant regions that carry no mutations. Baseline seropositivity characterized only six AZD1222 recipients.

The CDR3 length is 14 residues. Germline V CDR1 and CDR2: MNHNS, SASEGT. V shed 6 bases and J 3 bases; nucleotides not matched to a gene: 6. The protocol was immunoSEQ multiplex PCR, while the TCRdb copy is restricted to in-frame clones and leaves out a portion. Here the sample spans about 150,000 clones, about 91% being singletons. The sequence was collected from an adult in good health. The chain uses TRBV6-1 and TRBJ1-1; the match to TRBD1 covers 8 bases. Specimen: peripheral blood, collected on day 0 of AZD1222 vaccination. The CDR3 region is CASRRTGTDTEAFF. The CDR3 DNA sequence: TGTGCCAGCAGGAGGACAGGGACGGACACTGAAGCTTTCTTT.